This T cell receptor (beta chain) was captured by sequencing in a study of cytomegalovirus exposure and HLA in healthy donors. Findings and caveats of the study: When the data were analyzed later, several of the most significant clusters appeared to be linked to common viral pathogens.

V was cut by 7 bases and J by 7 bases, with 20 bases left in between. CDR1 is MDHEN and CDR2 is SYDVKM in the germline V gene. The CDR3 sequence is 15 residues long. Despite likely unrecorded immune exposures, the donors were nominally healthy at the time of sampling. Notes on this clone: Its target is not known.

The PCR was carried out with 60 Vbeta primers and 13 Jbeta primers. Produced via immunoSEQ multiplex PCR; TCRdb's table is partial and in-frame only. The table has 150,000 or so clones, approximately 80% seen once. This sequence was found in a male donor in good health and CMV-seropositive. This rearrangement joins TRBV28 to TRBJ2-1; maybe TRBD1 (6 bases). Sequencing was done on a sample of PBMCs. The DNA of the CDR3 is TGTGCCAGCACCTCCCCCGAACAGGGTACGAATGAGCAGTTCTTC. Amino acids: CASTSPEQGTNEQFF. The variable domain in full, with the rest retrieved from reference TRBV28 and TRBJ2-1, is DVKVTQSSRYLVKRTGEKVFLECVQDMDHENMFWYRQDPGLGLRLIYFSYDVKMKEKGDIPEGYSVSREKKERFSLILESASTNQTSMYLCASTSPEQGTNEQFFGPGTRLTVL.